A selection of T cell receptor beta chains follows, all from one sample in a study of T cell repertoires in cytomegalovirus infection. These receptors have no identified antigens. TCRdb itself ran the reads through MiXCR, one entry per CDR3 protein. This sample has hundreds of thousands of distinct CDR3 sequences; approximately 42% occur once, and the top ten carry roughly two fifths. The sequencing used cultured PBMCs, collected from culture after CMV antigen stimulation. The receptors originated from a human donor in good health (CMV status not recorded). Some clones in this sample may be carry-over from other donors' samples. Both conserved end residues are part of each CDR3. D genes are given only for firm matches.

len	v_gene	j_gene	d_gene	CDR3aa
13	TRBV12-3/TRBV12-4	TRBJ2-7	.	CASSLSQVYEQYF
15	TRBV19	TRBJ1-3	TRBD1	CASSAEGAPGNTIYF
17	TRBV18	TRBJ2-2	.	CASSPFIRGGNTGELFF
14	TRBV7-2	TRBJ2-1	.	CASSSPQHVGEQFF
15	TRBV4-1	TRBJ2-5	.	CASSQEAVPAETQYF
13	TRBV7-9	TRBJ2-7	TRBD1	CASSSRGLGEQYF
16	TRBV12-3/TRBV12-4	TRBJ2-1	.	CASRPPDSSGHNEQFF
12	TRBV7-2	TRBJ1-2	.	CASSSDLRGYTF
20	TRBV7-2	TRBJ2-7	TRBD2	CASSQGPGTSGRAVSNEQYF
12	TRBV20-1	TRBJ2-3	.	CSASNPTDTQYF
14	TRBV7-4	TRBJ2-7	.	CASSSPLRPYEQYF
15	TRBV7-2	TRBJ2-2	TRBD2	CASSLVLAGTGELFF
14	TRBV6-6	TRBJ2-5	TRBD1	CASSRTGLQETQYF
15	TRBV6-5	TRBJ1-6	TRBD1	CASSQDRANNSPLHF
16	TRBV19	TRBJ1-5	.	CASSSGAQYSNQPQHF
17	TRBV6-1	TRBJ2-1	TRBD2	CASRPARRLADYNEQFF
17	TRBV19	TRBJ2-5	.	CASSTLRAQGTQETQYF
15	TRBV2	TRBJ2-1	TRBD2	CASRDLAGGPNEQFF
16	TRBV29-1	TRBJ2-1	.	CSVEDLRSKNYNEQFF
13	TRBV5-6	TRBJ2-7	.	CASSSYSRYEQYF